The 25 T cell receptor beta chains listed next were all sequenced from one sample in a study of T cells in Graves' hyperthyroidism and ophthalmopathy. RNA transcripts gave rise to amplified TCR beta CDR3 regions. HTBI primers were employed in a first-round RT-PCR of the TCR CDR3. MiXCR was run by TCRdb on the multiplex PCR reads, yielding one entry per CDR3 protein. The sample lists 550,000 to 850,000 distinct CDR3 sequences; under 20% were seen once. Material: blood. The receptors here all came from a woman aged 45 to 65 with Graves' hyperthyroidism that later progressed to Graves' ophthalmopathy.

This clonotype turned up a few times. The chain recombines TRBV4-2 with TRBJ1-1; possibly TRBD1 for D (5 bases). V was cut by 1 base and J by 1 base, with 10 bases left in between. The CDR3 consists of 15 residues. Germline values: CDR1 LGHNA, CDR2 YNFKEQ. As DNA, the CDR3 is TGTGCCAGCAGCCAAGTGGGGGAGGGGAACACTGAAGCTTTCTTT. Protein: CASSQVGEGNTEAFF.

The CDR3: CASSWVTSQETQYF. In nucleotides, the CDR3 is TGTGCCAGCAGCTGGGTGACAAGTCAAGAGACCCAGTACTTC. V usage is TRBV7-9 and J usage is TRBJ2-5; D unclear. V was clipped by 4 bases and J by 2 bases, with 11 bases between them. The CDR3 loop spans 14 amino acids. Germline CDR1 is SEHNR and CDR2 is FQNEAQ (reference sequence).

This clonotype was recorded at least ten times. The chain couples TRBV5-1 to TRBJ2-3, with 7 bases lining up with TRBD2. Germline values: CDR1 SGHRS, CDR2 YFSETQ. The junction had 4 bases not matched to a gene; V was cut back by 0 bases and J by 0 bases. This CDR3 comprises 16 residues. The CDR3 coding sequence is TGCGCCAGCAGCTTGGTCCGGGGAGGGAGCACAGATACGCAGTATTTT. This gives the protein CASSLVRGGSTDTQYF.

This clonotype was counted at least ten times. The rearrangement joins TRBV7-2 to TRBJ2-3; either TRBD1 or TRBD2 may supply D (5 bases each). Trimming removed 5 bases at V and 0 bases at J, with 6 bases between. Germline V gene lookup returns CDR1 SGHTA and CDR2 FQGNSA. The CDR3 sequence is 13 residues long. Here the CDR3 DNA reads TGTGCCAGCAGCCGGGGCAGCACAGATACGCAGTATTTT. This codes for CASSRGSTDTQYF.

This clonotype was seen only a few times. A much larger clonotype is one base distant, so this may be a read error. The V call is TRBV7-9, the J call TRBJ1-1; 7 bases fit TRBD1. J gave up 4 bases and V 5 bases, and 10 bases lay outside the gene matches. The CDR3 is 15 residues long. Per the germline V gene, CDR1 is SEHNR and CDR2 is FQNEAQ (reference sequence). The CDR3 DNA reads TGTGCCAGCAGCCATACGGGACAGTTGAGCACTGAAGCTTTCTTT. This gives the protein CASSHTGQLSTEAFF.

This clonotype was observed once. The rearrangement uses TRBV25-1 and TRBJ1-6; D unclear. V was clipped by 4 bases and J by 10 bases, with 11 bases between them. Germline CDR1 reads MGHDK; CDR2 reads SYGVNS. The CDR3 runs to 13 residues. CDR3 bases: TGTGCCAGCAGTGTTGGGTTGGGATCACCCCTCCACTTT. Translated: CASSVGLGSPLHF. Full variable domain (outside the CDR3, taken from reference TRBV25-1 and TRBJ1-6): EADIYQTPRYLVIGTGKKITLECSQTMGHDKMYWYQQDPGMELHLIHYSYGVNSTEKGDLSSESTVSRIRTEHFPLTLESARPSHTSQYLCASSVGLGSPLHFGNGTRLTVT.

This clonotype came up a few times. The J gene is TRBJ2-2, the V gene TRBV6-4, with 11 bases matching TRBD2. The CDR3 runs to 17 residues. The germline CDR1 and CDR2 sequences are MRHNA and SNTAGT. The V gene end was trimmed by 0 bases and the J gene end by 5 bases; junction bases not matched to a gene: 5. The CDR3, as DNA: TGTGCCAGCAGTGACTCGACTAGCGGGGCCTTAACCGGGGAGCTGTTTTTT. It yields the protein CASSDSTSGALTGELFF.

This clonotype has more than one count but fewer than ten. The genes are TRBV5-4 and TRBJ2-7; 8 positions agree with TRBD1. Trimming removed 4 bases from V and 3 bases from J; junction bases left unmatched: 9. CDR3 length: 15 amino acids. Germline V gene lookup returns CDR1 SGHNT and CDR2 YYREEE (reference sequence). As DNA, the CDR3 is TGTGCCAGCAGCCCCACCAGGGGGCAGAACTACGAGCAGTACTTC. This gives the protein CASSPTRGQNYEQYF.

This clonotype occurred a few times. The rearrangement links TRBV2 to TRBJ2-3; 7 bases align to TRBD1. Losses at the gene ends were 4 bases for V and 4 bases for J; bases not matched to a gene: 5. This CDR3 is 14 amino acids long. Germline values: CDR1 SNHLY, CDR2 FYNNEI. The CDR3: CASSGQGWADTQYF. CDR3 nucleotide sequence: TGTGCCAGCAGTGGACAGGGATGGGCAGATACGCAGTATTTT.

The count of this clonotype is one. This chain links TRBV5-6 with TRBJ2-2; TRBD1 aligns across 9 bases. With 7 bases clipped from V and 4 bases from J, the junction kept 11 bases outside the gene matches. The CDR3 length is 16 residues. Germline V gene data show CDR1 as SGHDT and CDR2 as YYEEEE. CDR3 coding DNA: TGTGCCAGCTCACCAAGACAGGGGGATGGCACCGGGGAGCTGTTTTTT. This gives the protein CASSPRQGDGTGELFF.

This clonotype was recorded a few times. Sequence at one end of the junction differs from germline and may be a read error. The DNA for the CDR3 is TGCGCCAGCAGCTTGGTCATGGGATCTGCGGCCAACGTCCTGACTTTC. It codes for CASSLVMGSAANVLTF. The V gene is TRBV5-1, the J gene TRBJ2-6; no clear D gene. The germline CDR1 and CDR2 sequences are SGHRS and YFSETQ. The CDR3 is made up of 16 amino acids.

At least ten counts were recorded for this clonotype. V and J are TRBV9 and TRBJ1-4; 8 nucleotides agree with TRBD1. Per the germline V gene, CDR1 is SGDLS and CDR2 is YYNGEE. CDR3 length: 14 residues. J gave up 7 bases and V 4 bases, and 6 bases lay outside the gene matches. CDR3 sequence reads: CASSQGAKGEKLFF. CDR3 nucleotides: TGTGCCAGCAGCCAGGGGGCCAAGGGTGAAAAACTGTTTTTT.

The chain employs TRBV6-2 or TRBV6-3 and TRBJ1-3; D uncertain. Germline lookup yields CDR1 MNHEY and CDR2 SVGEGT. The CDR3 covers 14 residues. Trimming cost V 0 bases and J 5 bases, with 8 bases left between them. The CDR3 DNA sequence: TGTGCCAGCAGTTACTCGGCCGGCCGAAACACCATATATTTT. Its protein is CASSYSAGRNTIYF.

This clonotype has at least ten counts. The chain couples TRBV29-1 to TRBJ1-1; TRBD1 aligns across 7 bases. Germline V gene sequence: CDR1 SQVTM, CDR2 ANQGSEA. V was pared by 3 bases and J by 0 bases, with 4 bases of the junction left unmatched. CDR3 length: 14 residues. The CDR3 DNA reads TGCAGCGTTGACCGGGGACAGATGAACACTGAAGCTTTCTTT. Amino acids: CSVDRGQMNTEAFF.

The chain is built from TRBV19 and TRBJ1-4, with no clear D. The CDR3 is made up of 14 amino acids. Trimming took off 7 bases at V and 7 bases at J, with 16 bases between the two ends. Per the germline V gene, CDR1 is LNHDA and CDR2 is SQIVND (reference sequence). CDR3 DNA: TGTGCCAGTACCACCCCCGCCAGGCGTGAAAAACTGTTTTTT. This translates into CASTTPARREKLFF.

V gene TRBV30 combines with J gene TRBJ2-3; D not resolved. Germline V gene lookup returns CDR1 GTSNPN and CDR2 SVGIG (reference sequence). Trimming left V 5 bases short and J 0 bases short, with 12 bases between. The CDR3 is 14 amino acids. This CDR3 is CAWASDGSTDTQYF. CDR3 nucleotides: TGTGCCTGGGCCTCGGACGGTAGCACAGATACGCAGTATTTT.

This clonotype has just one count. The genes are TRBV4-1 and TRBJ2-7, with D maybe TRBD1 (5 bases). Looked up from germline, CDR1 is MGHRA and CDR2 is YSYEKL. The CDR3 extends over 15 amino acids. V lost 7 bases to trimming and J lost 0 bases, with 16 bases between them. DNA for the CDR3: TGCGCCAGCACCCGCAGAGACAGTTTCTCCTACGAGCAGTACTTC. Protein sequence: CASTRRDSFSYEQYF.

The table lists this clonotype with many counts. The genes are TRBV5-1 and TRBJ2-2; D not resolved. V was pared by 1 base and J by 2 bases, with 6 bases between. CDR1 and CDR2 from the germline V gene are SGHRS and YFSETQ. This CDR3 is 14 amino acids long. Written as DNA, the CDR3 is TGCGCCAGCAGCTTGAGCAGTAACACCGGGGAGCTGTTTTTT. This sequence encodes CASSLSSNTGELFF.

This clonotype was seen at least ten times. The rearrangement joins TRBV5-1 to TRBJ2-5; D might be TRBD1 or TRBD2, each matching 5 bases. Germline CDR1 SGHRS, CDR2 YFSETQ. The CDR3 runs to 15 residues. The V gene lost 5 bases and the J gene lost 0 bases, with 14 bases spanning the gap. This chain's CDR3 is CASRAGTPYQETQYF. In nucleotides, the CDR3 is TGCGCCAGCAGAGCAGGGACCCCATACCAAGAGACCCAGTACTTC.

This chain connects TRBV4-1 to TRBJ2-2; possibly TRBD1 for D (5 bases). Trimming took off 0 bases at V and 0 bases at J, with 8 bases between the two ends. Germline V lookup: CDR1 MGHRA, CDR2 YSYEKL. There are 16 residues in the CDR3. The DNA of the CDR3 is TGCGCCAGCAGCCAAGAGGGGCTAACGAACACCGGGGAGCTGTTTTTT. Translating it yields CASSQEGLTNTGELFF.

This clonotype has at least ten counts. The CDR3 region has the DNA TGTGCCAGCAGCCCGTACTCGGGACAGGTACAAGAGACCCAGTACTTC. It is translated as CASSPYSGQVQETQYF. The chain uses TRBV3-1 and TRBJ2-5; 8 bases map to TRBD1. This CDR3 has 16 residues. With V trimmed by 4 bases and J by 2 bases, 9 bases remained unmatched. Germline assignment: CDR1 LGHDT and CDR2 YNNKEL (reference sequence).

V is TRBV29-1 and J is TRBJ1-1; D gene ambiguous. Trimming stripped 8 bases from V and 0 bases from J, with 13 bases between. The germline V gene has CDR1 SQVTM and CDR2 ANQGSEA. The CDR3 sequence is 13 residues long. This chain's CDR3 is CSNLRTVNTEAFF. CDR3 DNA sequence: TGCAGCAACCTCCGTACCGTGAACACTGAAGCTTTCTTT.

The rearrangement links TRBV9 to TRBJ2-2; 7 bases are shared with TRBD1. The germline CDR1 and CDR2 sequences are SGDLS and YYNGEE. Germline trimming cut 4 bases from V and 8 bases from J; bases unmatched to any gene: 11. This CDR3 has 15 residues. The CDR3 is CASSLRTGFEGELFF. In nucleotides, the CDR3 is TGTGCCAGCAGCCTCAGGACAGGCTTCGAGGGGGAGCTGTTTTTT.

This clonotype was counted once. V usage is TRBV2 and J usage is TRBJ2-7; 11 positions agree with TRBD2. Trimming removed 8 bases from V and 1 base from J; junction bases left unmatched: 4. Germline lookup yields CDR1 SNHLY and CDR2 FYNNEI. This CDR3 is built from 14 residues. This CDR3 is CASFSGGESYEQYF. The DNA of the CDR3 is TGTGCCAGCTTTAGCGGGGGGGAATCCTACGAGCAGTACTTC.

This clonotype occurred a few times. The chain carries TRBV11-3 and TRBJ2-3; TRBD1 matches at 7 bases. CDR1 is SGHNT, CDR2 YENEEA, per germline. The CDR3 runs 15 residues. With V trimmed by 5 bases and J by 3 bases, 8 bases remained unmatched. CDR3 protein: CASSAPGTATDTQYF. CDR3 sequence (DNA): TGTGCCAGCAGCGCCCCCGGGACAGCGACAGATACGCAGTATTTT.